The T cell receptor beta chain under discussion was sequenced for a study of blood T cell repertoires in COVID-19. On the study more broadly: Sources were T cells, B-cell-depleted T cells, or PBMCs; the material itself was cDNA or gDNA.

How the authors handled the data: Cell counts per sample came from amplifying reference gene primers. Only in-frame clones appear in the TCRdb table, and some are missing; sequencing was by immunoSEQ multiplex PCR. Clonal size and the V and J genes are those of that table, whereas D and trimming came from the DNA. This table has roughly 340,000 clones, 91% appearing once. V was trimmed by 0 bases and J by 1 base, leaving 10 bases between them. This CDR3 is 16 amino acids long. Germline lookup yields CDR1 SNHLY and CDR2 FYNNEI. Sequences were obtained from peripheral blood. The origin of this receptor is a woman aged 18-29 years who had recovered from COVID-19. This chain connects TRBV2 to TRBJ2-1; D may be TRBD2 (6 bases). The CDR3 protein is CASSEAAGRSYNEQFF. CDR3 nucleotide sequence: TGTGCCAGCAGTGAAGCGGCGGGGAGGTCCTACAATGAGCAGTTCTTC.